This is a list of T cell receptor beta chains from one sample in a study of blood T cell repertoires in COVID-19. The repertoire was sequenced with immunoSEQ multiplex PCR; TCRdb's copy has only in-frame clones and lacks some. The table includes about 330,000 clones, over 75% detected once. The sequencing sample was made of PBMCs or T cells enriched from blood (not recorded which). Receptors originate from a man younger than 40 who had recovered from COVID-19. The CDR3 runs from the conserved cysteine through the conserved F or W. D genes are given only for firm matches. Clone size is shown for a subset of rows, as once, few, many or a class of expanded clone.

V gene: TRBV6-6
J gene: TRBJ1-1
D gene: -
clone size: -
CDR3 protein: CASSRGQIHTEAFF
CDR3 DNA: TGTGCCAGCAGTCGAGGACAGATTCACACTGAAGCTTTCTTT

V gene: TRBV5-1
J gene: TRBJ2-5
D gene: TRBD2
clone size: -
CDR3 protein: CASSFGGGAGETQYF
CDR3 DNA: TGCGCCAGCAGCTTCGGCGGGGGGGCCGGGGAGACCCAGTACTTC

V gene: TRBV19
J gene: TRBJ1-6
D gene: TRBD1
clone size: few
CDR3 protein: CASSVETDRLRSPLHF
CDR3 DNA: TGTGCCAGTAGTGTAGAAACGGACAGGTTACGGTCACCCCTCCACTTT

V gene: TRBV5-6
J gene: TRBJ1-2
D gene: TRBD1
clone size: -
CDR3 protein: CASSLEGQFHYGYTF
CDR3 DNA: TGTGCCAGCAGCTTGGAGGGACAGTTTCACTATGGCTACACCTTC

V gene: TRBV6-5
J gene: TRBJ2-7
D gene: TRBD2
clone size: once
CDR3 protein: CASSYSGTSGGYEQYF
CDR3 DNA: TGTGCCAGCAGTTACTCGGGGACTAGCGGGGGTTACGAGCAGTACTTC

V gene: TRBV5-6
J gene: TRBJ1-4
D gene: -
clone size: -
CDR3 protein: CASSLVANEKLFF
CDR3 DNA: TGTGCCAGCAGCTTGGTGGCAAATGAAAAACTGTTTTTT

V gene: TRBV28
J gene: TRBJ1-3
D gene: -
clone size: -
CDR3 protein: CASSLLQGNSGNTIYF
CDR3 DNA: TGTGCCAGCAGTTTGCTACAGGGAAACTCTGGAAACACCATATATTTT

V gene: TRBV29-1
J gene: TRBJ1-5
D gene: -
clone size: -
CDR3 protein: CSVEDRASPGQPQHF
CDR3 DNA: TGCAGCGTTGAAGATCGGGCCTCCCCGGGGCAGCCCCAGCATTTT

V gene: TRBV3-1/TRBV3-2
J gene: TRBJ2-7
D gene: TRBD1
clone size: -
CDR3 protein: CASSQLMDRDYEQYF
CDR3 DNA: TGTGCCAGCAGCCAGCTGATGGACAGGGACTACGAGCAGTACTTC

V gene: TRBV5-1
J gene: TRBJ2-5
D gene: -
clone size: once
CDR3 protein: CASSLTGGEETQYF
CDR3 DNA: TGCGCCAGCAGCTTGACAGGGGGGGAAGAGACCCAGTACTTC

V gene: TRBV11-2
J gene: TRBJ1-2
D gene: TRBD1
clone size: -
CDR3 protein: CASSLEAGTGGRGYTF
CDR3 DNA: TGTGCCAGCAGCTTAGAGGCTGGGACAGGGGGCAGAGGCTACACCTTC

V gene: TRBV29-1
J gene: TRBJ2-1
D gene: -
clone size: once
CDR3 protein: CSVEGSGLNEQFF
CDR3 DNA: TGCAGCGTTGAAGGGTCAGGGTTGAATGAGCAGTTCTTC

V gene: TRBV28
J gene: TRBJ2-7
D gene: -
clone size: -
CDR3 protein: CASSLRGPEQYF
CDR3 DNA: TGTGCCAGCAGTTTAAGGGGTCCCGAGCAGTACTTC

V gene: TRBV5-1
J gene: TRBJ2-5
D gene: TRBD1
clone size: -
CDR3 protein: CASSSSTGQETQYF
CDR3 DNA: TGCGCCAGCAGCTCCTCGACAGGGCAAGAGACCCAGTACTTC

V gene: TRBV9
J gene: TRBJ2-2
D gene: -
clone size: -
CDR3 protein: CASTGSHTGELFF
CDR3 DNA: TGTGCCAGCACGGGGAGTCACACCGGGGAGCTGTTTTTT

V gene: TRBV7-8
J gene: TRBJ2-4
D gene: -
clone size: -
CDR3 protein: CASSQRAKNIQYF
CDR3 DNA: TGTGCCAGCAGCCAGCGAGCCAAAAACATTCAGTACTTC

V gene: TRBV6-5
J gene: TRBJ1-2
D gene: -
clone size: once
CDR3 protein: CASSFSQGEGYGYTF
CDR3 DNA: TGTGCCAGCAGTTTTTCACAGGGCGAGGGCTATGGCTACACCTTC

V gene: TRBV5-1
J gene: TRBJ1-1
D gene: TRBD1
clone size: -
CDR3 protein: CASSGQVMMGTEAFF
CDR3 DNA: TGCGCCAGCAGCGGACAGGTCATGATGGGCACTGAAGCTTTCTTT

V gene: TRBV11-2
J gene: TRBJ2-1
D gene: TRBD2
clone size: -
CDR3 protein: CASSLGPGLGDYNEQFF
CDR3 DNA: TGTGCCAGCAGCTTAGGTCCGGGACTAGGGGACTACAATGAGCAGTTCTTC

V gene: TRBV10-3
J gene: TRBJ2-3
D gene: TRBD1
clone size: -
CDR3 protein: CAISGTGGSTSTDTQYF
CDR3 DNA: TGTGCCATCAGCGGGACAGGGGGTTCCACCAGCACAGATACGCAGTATTTT

V gene: TRBV30
J gene: TRBJ2-3
D gene: TRBD1
clone size: -
CDR3 protein: CAWTSLAGQVEGTQYF
CDR3 DNA: TGTGCCTGGACCTCCTTGGCGGGACAGGTAGAAGGTACGCAGTATTTT

V gene: TRBV3-1/TRBV3-2
J gene: TRBJ2-7
D gene: -
clone size: -
CDR3 protein: CASSPGGLPTYEQYF
CDR3 DNA: TGTGCCAGCAGCCCCGGGGGGCTCCCCACCTACGAGCAGTACTTC

V gene: TRBV9
J gene: TRBJ1-2
D gene: TRBD1
clone size: -
CDR3 protein: CASSAKTGHGYGYTF
CDR3 DNA: TGTGCCAGCAGCGCGAAGACAGGGCATGGGTATGGCTACACCTTC

V gene: TRBV23-1
J gene: TRBJ1-2
D gene: TRBD1
clone size: -
CDR3 protein: CASSQSAGTDAMITDGYTF
CDR3 DNA: TGCGCCAGCAGTCAATCGGCGGGGACAGATGCCATGATAACCGATGGCTACACCTTC

V gene: TRBV18
J gene: TRBJ1-1
D gene: -
clone size: -
CDR3 protein: CASSPPLGTPNTEAFF
CDR3 DNA: TGTGCCAGCTCACCACCGCTCGGGACACCGAACACTGAAGCTTTCTTT

V gene: TRBV5-4
J gene: TRBJ2-3
D gene: TRBD2
clone size: -
CDR3 protein: CASSPTSGVATDTQYF
CDR3 DNA: TGTGCCAGCAGCCCGACTAGCGGGGTGGCGACAGATACGCAGTATTTT

V gene: TRBV10-1
J gene: TRBJ2-3
D gene: TRBD1
clone size: -
CDR3 protein: CASSDIGDRVEDTQYF
CDR3 DNA: TGCGCCAGCAGTGATATCGGTGACAGGGTGGAAGATACGCAGTATTTT

V gene: TRBV7-8
J gene: TRBJ1-2
D gene: -
clone size: -
CDR3 protein: CASSLESGPSYGYTF
CDR3 DNA: TGTGCCAGCAGCTTAGAGTCAGGGCCCAGCTATGGCTACACCTTC

V gene: TRBV9
J gene: TRBJ2-1
D gene: TRBD2
clone size: -
CDR3 protein: CASSVVAGGPNEQFF
CDR3 DNA: TGTGCCAGCAGCGTAGTTGCGGGGGGGCCCAATGAGCAGTTCTTC

V gene: TRBV25-1
J gene: TRBJ2-7
D gene: -
clone size: -
CDR3 protein: CASSEEGPSYEQYF
CDR3 DNA: TGTGCCAGCAGTGAGGAGGGCCCCTCCTACGAGCAGTACTTC

V gene: TRBV2
J gene: TRBJ1-4
D gene: TRBD1
clone size: few
CDR3 protein: CASSFQGQGGEKLFF
CDR3 DNA: TGTGCCAGCAGCTTTCAAGGACAGGGTGGAGAAAAACTGTTTTTT